This is a list of T cell receptor beta chains from one sample in a study of radiation and T cells in renal cell carcinoma. Assay used: immunoSEQ multiplex PCR; TCRdb lists only in-frame clones, some missing. The profile covers 150,000 to 200,000 clones, with about nine tenths appearing a single time and 11% taken by the ten largest. The specimen was blood, collected from a patient whose treatment included radiotherapy and nephrectomy. These receptors came from a woman between 50 and 59 years old with renal cell carcinoma. CDR3s include the opening cysteine and the closing phenylalanine or tryptophan. Fields, in order: J gene, V gene, clone size, D gene, CDR3 DNA, CDR3 protein. A D gene is named only where the DNA matches it firmly. Clone sizes are given selectively: once, few, many, or a class where the clone is expanded.

j_call: TRBJ2-3; v_call: TRBV9; clone_size: NA; d_call: TRBD2; cdr3_nt: TGTGCCAGCAGCCGGGGGGGCCCAGATACGCAGTATTTT; cdr3_aa: CASSRGGPDTQYF
j_call: TRBJ2-7; v_call: TRBV5-6; clone_size: NA; d_call: TRBD1; cdr3_nt: TGTGCCAGCAGCCGCCAAGGACAGGGGGCAAAGGAGCAGTACTTC; cdr3_aa: CASSRQGQGAKEQYF
j_call: TRBJ1-6; v_call: TRBV13; clone_size: NA; d_call: NA; cdr3_nt: TGTGCCAGCAGCTCAGAAAATTCACCCCTCCACTTT; cdr3_aa: CASSSENSPLHF
j_call: TRBJ2-4; v_call: TRBV2; clone_size: NA; d_call: NA; cdr3_nt: TGTGCCAGCAGTGAACTCGCGGGTGGTGCCAAAAACATTCAGTACTTC; cdr3_aa: CASSELAGGAKNIQYF
j_call: TRBJ1-1; v_call: TRBV5-5; clone_size: NA; d_call: TRBD1; cdr3_nt: TGTGCCAGCAGCTATCGGGACAGCAACACTGAAGCTTTCTTT; cdr3_aa: CASSYRDSNTEAFF
j_call: TRBJ2-7; v_call: TRBV4-3; clone_size: NA; d_call: TRBD1; cdr3_nt: TGCGCCAGCAGCCAGGACAGGTTCTCCTACGAGCAGTACTTC; cdr3_aa: CASSQDRFSYEQYF
j_call: TRBJ2-7; v_call: TRBV2; clone_size: NA; d_call: TRBD2; cdr3_nt: TGTGCCAGCAGTTACCATTCCGGGACTAGCGACGAGCAGTACTTC; cdr3_aa: CASSYHSGTSDEQYF
j_call: TRBJ2-5; v_call: TRBV6-5; clone_size: NA; d_call: NA; cdr3_nt: TGTGCCAGCAGATTTAACAGCCAAGAGACCCAGTACTTC; cdr3_aa: CASRFNSQETQYF
j_call: TRBJ1-1; v_call: TRBV7-2; clone_size: NA; d_call: NA; cdr3_nt: TGTGCCAGCAGCTTCTCTTGGGCGGGGAACACTGAAGCTTTCTTT; cdr3_aa: CASSFSWAGNTEAFF
j_call: TRBJ2-3; v_call: TRBV4-3; clone_size: NA; d_call: NA; cdr3_nt: TGCGCCAGCAGCCCCTTGCCGGGTGATACGCAGTATTTT; cdr3_aa: CASSPLPGDTQYF
j_call: TRBJ2-7; v_call: TRBV5-1; clone_size: NA; d_call: NA; cdr3_nt: TGCGCCAGCAGCACCGGCCTAACTCTTTACGAGCAGTACTTC; cdr3_aa: CASSTGLTLYEQYF
j_call: TRBJ2-2; v_call: TRBV19; clone_size: NA; d_call: TRBD2; cdr3_nt: TGTGCCAGTAGTCTCGCGGGGGGGCCGGACACCGGGGAGCTGTTTTTT; cdr3_aa: CASSLAGGPDTGELFF
j_call: TRBJ2-1; v_call: TRBV9; clone_size: NA; d_call: TRBD2; cdr3_nt: TGTGCCAGCAGCGCCCGGCGGGGGACTAGCGGGGTCAATGAGCAGTTCTTC; cdr3_aa: CASSARRGTSGVNEQFF
j_call: TRBJ1-1; v_call: TRBV6-1; clone_size: NA; d_call: NA; cdr3_nt: TGTGCCAGCAGTACAGGACAGAATTACAAAGCTTTCTTT; cdr3_aa: CASSTGQNYKAFF
j_call: TRBJ1-5; v_call: TRBV19; clone_size: NA; d_call: NA; cdr3_nt: TGTGCCAGTAGTATCACAGGGAGGGGACAGCCCCAGCATTTT; cdr3_aa: CASSITGRGQPQHF
j_call: TRBJ2-6; v_call: TRBV15; clone_size: NA; d_call: NA; cdr3_nt: TGTGCCACCAGCAGAGATTGGCGCCCCTCTGGGGCCAACGTCCTGACTTTC; cdr3_aa: CATSRDWRPSGANVLTF
j_call: TRBJ1-1; v_call: TRBV30; clone_size: NA; d_call: TRBD1; cdr3_nt: TGTGCCTGGGGGACAGCGAACACTGAAGCTTTCTTT; cdr3_aa: CAWGTANTEAFF
j_call: TRBJ2-7; v_call: TRBV28; clone_size: NA; d_call: NA; cdr3_nt: TGTGCCAGCAGCGTGGGAAGGGGGAAGGACTCCTACGAGCAGTACTTC; cdr3_aa: CASSVGRGKDSYEQYF
j_call: TRBJ1-2; v_call: TRBV6-4; clone_size: NA; d_call: TRBD1; cdr3_nt: TGTGCCAGCAGACCTGGGACAGGGGGCTCGGGCTATGGCTACACCTTC; cdr3_aa: CASRPGTGGSGYGYTF
j_call: TRBJ1-2; v_call: TRBV4-1; clone_size: once; d_call: NA; cdr3_nt: TGCGCCAGCAGCCAGCCCGGGACGGAATATGGCTACACCTTC; cdr3_aa: CASSQPGTEYGYTF
j_call: TRBJ2-7; v_call: TRBV5-6; clone_size: once; d_call: NA; cdr3_nt: TGTGCCAGCACCTCGAAGAGGGTCTCGGGCGAGCAGTACTTC; cdr3_aa: CASTSKRVSGEQYF
j_call: TRBJ2-7; v_call: TRBV6-6; clone_size: NA; d_call: TRBD1; cdr3_nt: TGTGCCAGCAGCCTTCCGGGACAGGGGGGCTCCTACGAGCAGTACTTC; cdr3_aa: CASSLPGQGGSYEQYF
j_call: TRBJ2-7; v_call: TRBV27; clone_size: few; d_call: NA; cdr3_nt: TGTGCCAGCAGTTATACCTACGAGCAGTACTTC; cdr3_aa: CASSYTYEQYF
j_call: TRBJ2-3; v_call: TRBV2; clone_size: NA; d_call: NA; cdr3_nt: TGTGCCAGCAGGCGCGACGTACTTAGCACAGATACGCAGTATTTT; cdr3_aa: CASRRDVLSTDTQYF
j_call: TRBJ2-1; v_call: TRBV19; clone_size: NA; d_call: TRBD2; cdr3_nt: TGTGCCATATCGGCGGGGGAGCTCTACAATGAGCAGTTCTTC; cdr3_aa: CAISAGELYNEQFF
j_call: TRBJ1-6; v_call: TRBV6-6; clone_size: NA; d_call: NA; cdr3_nt: TGTGCCACCACCGTGGACCGGGATTCACCCCTCCACTTT; cdr3_aa: CATTVDRDSPLHF
j_call: TRBJ2-1; v_call: TRBV7-2; clone_size: NA; d_call: NA; cdr3_nt: TGTGCCAGCAGCTCGACCGGCTGGGGGAGCTCCTACAATGAGCAGTTCTTC; cdr3_aa: CASSSTGWGSSYNEQFF
j_call: TRBJ2-7; v_call: TRBV19; clone_size: NA; d_call: TRBD1; cdr3_nt: TGTGCCAGTAGCCAGGACAGGGAGCGCGAGCAGTACTTC; cdr3_aa: CASSQDREREQYF
j_call: TRBJ1-4; v_call: TRBV9; clone_size: NA; d_call: NA; cdr3_nt: TGTGCCAGCAGCGTTCATGCGGGGGGCGATGAAAAACTGTTTTTT; cdr3_aa: CASSVHAGGDEKLFF
j_call: TRBJ1-1; v_call: TRBV5-1; clone_size: NA; d_call: NA; cdr3_nt: TGCGCCAGCAGCTTGTACGGGACACCCGACACTGAAGCTTTCTTT; cdr3_aa: CASSLYGTPDTEAFF
j_call: TRBJ2-5; v_call: TRBV11-1; clone_size: NA; d_call: NA; cdr3_nt: TGTGCCAGCAGCTCAGACCTCGGACTGGGACCCTCAGAGACCCAGTACTTC; cdr3_aa: CASSSDLGLGPSETQYF
j_call: TRBJ1-3; v_call: TRBV7-3; clone_size: NA; d_call: TRBD1; cdr3_nt: TGTGCCAGCAGCCCAGGGGGTACGGCCGGAAACACCATATATTTT; cdr3_aa: CASSPGGTAGNTIYF
j_call: TRBJ2-1; v_call: TRBV6-6; clone_size: NA; d_call: NA; cdr3_nt: TGTGCCAGCAGTCCCCGGGGCGGTGAGCAGTTCTTC; cdr3_aa: CASSPRGGEQFF
j_call: TRBJ2-3; v_call: TRBV7-9; clone_size: NA; d_call: NA; cdr3_nt: TGTGCCAGCAGCGCCGGGTGGGCCGAGGATACGCAGTATTTT; cdr3_aa: CASSAGWAEDTQYF
j_call: TRBJ2-5; v_call: TRBV5-1; clone_size: NA; d_call: TRBD1; cdr3_nt: TGCGCCAGCAGCCCCGGACAGGGAGGCGAGACCCAGTACTTC; cdr3_aa: CASSPGQGGETQYF
j_call: TRBJ1-4; v_call: TRBV18; clone_size: NA; d_call: TRBD1; cdr3_nt: TGTGCCAGCTCACCACTGGACAGGGTAGACAAACTGTTTTTT; cdr3_aa: CASSPLDRVDKLFF
j_call: TRBJ2-5; v_call: TRBV18; clone_size: NA; d_call: TRBD2; cdr3_nt: TGTGCCAGCTCAGAGGGACTACCAGAGACCCAGTACTTC; cdr3_aa: CASSEGLPETQYF
j_call: TRBJ2-3; v_call: TRBV2; clone_size: few; d_call: TRBD2; cdr3_nt: TGTGCCAGCACCGTGGGCCTAGCGGCAGATACGCAGTATTTT; cdr3_aa: CASTVGLAADTQYF
j_call: TRBJ2-2; v_call: TRBV11-3; clone_size: many; d_call: NA; cdr3_nt: TGTGCCAGCAGCGGAGGCACCCGTGGGACCGGGGAGCTGTTTTTT; cdr3_aa: CASSGGTRGTGELFF
j_call: TRBJ2-5; v_call: TRBV30; clone_size: NA; d_call: NA; cdr3_nt: TGTGCCTGGAGTGTAGTCGCTGAGACCCAGTACTTC; cdr3_aa: CAWSVVAETQYF
j_call: TRBJ1-2; v_call: TRBV7-9; clone_size: NA; d_call: NA; cdr3_nt: TGTGCCAGCAGCTTTACAGGGCCCTATGGCTACACCTTC; cdr3_aa: CASSFTGPYGYTF
j_call: TRBJ1-5; v_call: TRBV19; clone_size: NA; d_call: NA; cdr3_nt: TGTGCCAGTAGTATAAGCAATCAGCCCCAGCATTTT; cdr3_aa: CASSISNQPQHF
j_call: TRBJ1-4; v_call: TRBV7-2; clone_size: NA; d_call: NA; cdr3_nt: TGTGCCAGCAGCCCTGGGGCGAATGAAAAACTGTTTTTT; cdr3_aa: CASSPGANEKLFF
j_call: TRBJ2-2; v_call: TRBV13; clone_size: NA; d_call: NA; cdr3_nt: TGTGCCAGCAGAAGTTTACAGGGTAGCTCAGGTCCCGGGGAGCTGTTTTTT; cdr3_aa: CASRSLQGSSGPGELFF
j_call: TRBJ1-3; v_call: TRBV10-1; clone_size: once; d_call: NA; cdr3_nt: TGCGCCAGCAGTCTTGCCCGGGACCCGAGCTCTGGAAACACCATATATTTT; cdr3_aa: CASSLARDPSSGNTIYF
j_call: TRBJ1-4; v_call: TRBV7-2; clone_size: NA; d_call: TRBD1; cdr3_nt: TGTGCCAGCAGCTTATCGGGACAGGATGAAAAACTGTTTTTT; cdr3_aa: CASSLSGQDEKLFF